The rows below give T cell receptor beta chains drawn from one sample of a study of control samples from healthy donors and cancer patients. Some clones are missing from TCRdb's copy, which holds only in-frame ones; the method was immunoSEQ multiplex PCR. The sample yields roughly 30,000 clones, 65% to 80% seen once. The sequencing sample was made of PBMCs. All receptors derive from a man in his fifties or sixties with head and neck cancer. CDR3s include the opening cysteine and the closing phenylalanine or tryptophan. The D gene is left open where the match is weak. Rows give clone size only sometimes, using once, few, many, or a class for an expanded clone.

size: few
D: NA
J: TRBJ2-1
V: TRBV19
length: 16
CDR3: CASRISGASSYNEQFF
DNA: TGTGCCAGTAGGATTAGCGGCGCGAGCTCCTACAATGAGCAGTTCTTC

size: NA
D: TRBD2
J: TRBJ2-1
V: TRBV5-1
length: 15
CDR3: CASSLQSGGRNEQFF
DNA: TGCGCCAGCAGCTTGCAAAGCGGGGGGAGGAATGAGCAGTTCTTC

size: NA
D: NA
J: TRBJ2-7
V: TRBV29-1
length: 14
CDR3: CSVGVRGRQYEQYF
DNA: TGCAGCGTTGGTGTACGGGGGCGCCAGTACGAGCAGTACTTC

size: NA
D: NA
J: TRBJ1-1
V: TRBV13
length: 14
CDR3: CASSHPGRDTEAFF
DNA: TGTGCCAGCAGCCATCCCGGCAGGGACACTGAAGCTTTCTTT

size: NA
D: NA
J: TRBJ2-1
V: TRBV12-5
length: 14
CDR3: CASGLVPPSVNQFF
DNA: TGTGCTAGTGGTTTGGTACCGCCGAGTGTTAACCAGTTCTTC

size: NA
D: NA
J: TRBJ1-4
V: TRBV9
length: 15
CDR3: CASSVVGRANEKLFF
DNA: TGTGCCAGCAGCGTAGTCGGCAGGGCGAATGAAAAACTGTTTTTT

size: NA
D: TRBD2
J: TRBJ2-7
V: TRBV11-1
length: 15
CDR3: CASSRTSGSSYEQYF
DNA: TGTGCCAGCAGCCGAACTAGCGGGAGTTCCTACGAGCAGTACTTC

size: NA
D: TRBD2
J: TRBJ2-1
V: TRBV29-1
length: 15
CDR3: CSVPGTSGKYNEQFF
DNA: TGCAGCGTACCCGGGACTAGCGGTAAATACAATGAGCAGTTCTTC

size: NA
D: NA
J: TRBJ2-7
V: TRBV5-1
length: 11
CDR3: CASSLEGEQYF
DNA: TGCGCCAGCAGCTTGGAGGGAGAGCAGTACTTC

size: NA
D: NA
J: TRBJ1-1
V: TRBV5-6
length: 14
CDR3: CASSPKSGNTEAFF
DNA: TGTGCCAGCAGCCCAAAATCGGGCAACACTGAAGCTTTCTTT

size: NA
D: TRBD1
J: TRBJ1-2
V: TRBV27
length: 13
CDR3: CASSRGQGWGYTF
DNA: TGTGCCAGCAGTCGCGGACAGGGGTGGGGCTACACCTTC

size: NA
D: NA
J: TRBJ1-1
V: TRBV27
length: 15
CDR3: CASSFGVPADTEAFF
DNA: TGTGCCAGCAGTTTTGGGGTCCCGGCGGACACTGAAGCTTTCTTT

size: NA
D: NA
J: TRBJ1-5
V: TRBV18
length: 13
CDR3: CASSPSGNQPQHF
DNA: TGTGCCAGCTCACCGAGCGGGAATCAGCCCCAGCATTTT

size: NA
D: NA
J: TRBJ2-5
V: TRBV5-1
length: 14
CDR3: CASSLGGGGETQYF
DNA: TGCGCCAGCAGCTTGGGTGGGGGCGGGGAGACCCAGTACTTC

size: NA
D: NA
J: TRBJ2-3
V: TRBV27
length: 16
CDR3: CASSFRTGPSTDTQYF
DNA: TGTGCCAGCAGTTTTCGGACTGGGCCTAGCACAGATACGCAGTATTTT